Presented here are 3 T cell receptor beta chains from one specimen sequenced in a study of blood T cell repertoires in COVID-19. Some clones are missing from TCRdb's copy, which holds only in-frame ones; the method was immunoSEQ multiplex PCR. The sample includes 100,000 or so clones, 81% of them seen just once. The sequenced material came from peripheral blood. The receptors derive from a woman aged 70 to 79 with acute or convalescent COVID-19.

A single count supports this clone. The chain combines TRBV5-4 with TRBJ2-1, with 9 bases aligning to TRBD1. The V and J ends lost 2 bases and 4 bases, in that order; junction bases with no gene match: 4. This CDR3 spans 15 amino acids. Germline-derived CDR1 and CDR2 are SGHNT and YYREEE (reference sequence). In nucleotides, the CDR3 is TGTGCCAGCAGCTTCCCGGGACAGGGATACAATGAGCAGTTCTTC. The encoded protein is CASSFPGQGYNEQFF.

The J gene is TRBJ2-7, the V gene TRBV20-1, with D hard to call. Germline CDR1 and CDR2: DFQATT and SNEGSKA (reference sequence). V lost 0 bases and J 3 bases, leaving 3 bases between the germline ends. This CDR3 is 11 amino acids long. The CDR3 DNA is TGCAGTGCTAGAGAATACTACGAGCAGTACTTC. Translation gives CSAREYYEQYF.

This clone came up a few times. In the same sample, other DNA sequences code for this CDR3. V and J are TRBV19 and TRBJ2-1, with 7 bases lining up with TRBD2. J lost 6 bases, V lost 3 bases, and 2 bases had no gene match. Germline CDR1 and CDR2: LNHDA and SQIVND (reference sequence). This CDR3 is 13 amino acids long. The CDR3 here is CASSILAGNEQFF. CDR3 bases: TGTGCCAGTAGTATTTTAGCGGGCAATGAGCAGTTCTTC.